This T cell receptor beta chain is drawn from a study of Ad26.COV2.S vaccination and SARS-CoV-2 variants. General observations from the study: Total responses of T cells may have been underestimated by the analyses of TCR breadth and depth. Individuals receiving vaccine had higher spike-specific TCR breadth than placebo recipients did.

This clone turned up a few times. What it recognizes is unknown. Treatment meaning: some 20 received Ad26.COV2.S at low or high dose, single or two shots; about 5 received placebo; per-sample allocation not given. Samples came from day 63 after the first vaccine or placebo injection. A Boston donor was an adult aged 18-55 years. Profiled with immunoSEQ multiplex PCR; TCRdb holds only in-frame clones, not every one. The sample contains roughly 700,000 clones, around 92% of which appear only once. This sequence was found in a person between 18 and 65 years old who received the Ad26.COV2.S COVID-19 vaccine or a placebo. The sequencing here drew on peripheral blood, taken in a trial of Ad26.COV2.S vaccine versus placebo.

In DNA form, the CDR3 reads TGTGCCAGCAGCTTGGTCCACAGGAACGAGCAGTACTTC. As protein: CASSLVHRNEQYF. The J gene is TRBJ2-7, the V gene TRBV5-4; possibly TRBD1 for D (5 bases). This CDR3 is 13 amino acids long. Germline CDR1 reads SGHNT; CDR2 reads YYREEE (reference sequence). Trimming cost V 0 bases and J 5 bases, with 9 bases left between them.